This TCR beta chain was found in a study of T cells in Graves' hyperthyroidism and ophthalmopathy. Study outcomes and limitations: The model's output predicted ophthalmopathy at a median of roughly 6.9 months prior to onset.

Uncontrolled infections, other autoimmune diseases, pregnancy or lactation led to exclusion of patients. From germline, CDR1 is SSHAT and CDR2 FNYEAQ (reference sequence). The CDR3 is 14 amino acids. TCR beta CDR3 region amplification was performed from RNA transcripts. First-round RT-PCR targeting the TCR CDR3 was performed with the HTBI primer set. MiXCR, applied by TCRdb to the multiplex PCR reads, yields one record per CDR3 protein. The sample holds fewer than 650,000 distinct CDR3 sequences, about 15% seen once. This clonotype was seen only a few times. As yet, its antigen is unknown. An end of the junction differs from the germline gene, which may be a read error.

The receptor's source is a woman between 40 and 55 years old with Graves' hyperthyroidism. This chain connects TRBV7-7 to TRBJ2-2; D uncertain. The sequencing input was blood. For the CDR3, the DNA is TGTGCTAGCAGCTTAGACCTCCTAACCGGGGAGCTGTTTTTT. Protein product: CASSLDLLTGELFF.